Here is one T cell receptor (beta chain) with its context. Assay used: immunoSEQ multiplex PCR; TCRdb lists only in-frame clones, some missing. The sample carries more than 120,000 clones, about 86% recorded once. The data were obtained in a study of radiation and T cells in renal cell carcinoma. Time point noted: blood 4 weeks post-SBRT, at nephrectomy. Treatment: 15 Gy SBRT to primary tumor, nephrectomy 4 weeks later. CDR1 SGHNT and CDR2 YYREEE come from the germline V gene (reference sequence). This CDR3 has 15 residues. The V and J ends lost 4 bases and 0 bases respectively, with 12 bases between them.

Sequencing was performed on blood, taken from a patient whose treatment included radiotherapy and nephrectomy. V and J are TRBV5-4 and TRBJ2-3, with D perhaps given as TRBD1 or TRBD2 (7 bases each). This TCR was recovered from a woman between 50 and 59 years old with renal cell carcinoma. The CDR3 region is CASSGRGRSTDTQYF. The CDR3 DNA reads TGTGCCAGCAGCGGGAGGGGGCGAAGCACAGATACGCAGTATTTT.